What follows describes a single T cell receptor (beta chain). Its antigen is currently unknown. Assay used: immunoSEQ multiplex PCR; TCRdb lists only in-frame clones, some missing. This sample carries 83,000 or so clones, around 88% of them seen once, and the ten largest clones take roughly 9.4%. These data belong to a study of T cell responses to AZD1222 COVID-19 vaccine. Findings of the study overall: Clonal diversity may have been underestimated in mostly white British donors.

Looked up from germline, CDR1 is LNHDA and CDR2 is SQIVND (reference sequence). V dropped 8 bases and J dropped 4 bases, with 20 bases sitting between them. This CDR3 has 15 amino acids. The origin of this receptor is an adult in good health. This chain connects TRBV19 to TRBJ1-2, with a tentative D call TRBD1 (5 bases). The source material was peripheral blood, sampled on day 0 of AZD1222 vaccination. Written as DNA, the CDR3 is TGTGCCAGTGGAGGGCGGGGACCGCTTATCTATGGCTACACCTTC. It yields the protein CASGGRGPLIYGYTF.